A single sample gave rise to the 27 T cell receptor beta chains below, sequenced in a study of neoadjuvant anti-PD-1 for oral cavity cancer. Time point reported: after neoadjuvant nivolumab, at surgical resection. Libraries were prepared by immunoSEQ multiplex PCR; TCRdb keeps only in-frame clonotypes and omits some of them. The sample has 55,000 to 75,000 clones; around 85% are singletons. This specimen was PBMCs, taken after nivolumab (anti-PD-1) treatment. These receptors were collected from a person aged 40-85 years with oral cavity squamous cell carcinoma.

V gene TRBV5-1 combines with J gene TRBJ1-2; the D gene is possibly TRBD1 (5 bases). Per germline, CDR1 SGHRS and CDR2 YFSETQ. Trimming removed 4 bases at V and 2 bases at J, with 9 bases between. This CDR3 spans 13 amino acids. The CDR3 here is CASSGDGNYGYTF. The CDR3 DNA reads TGCGCCAGCAGCGGGGACGGGAACTATGGCTACACCTTC.

V and J are TRBV6-5 and TRBJ1-6, with 9 bases fitting TRBD1. V trimming: 6 bases; J trimming: 7 bases; junction bases outside the gene matches: 4. The germline gives CDR1 MNHEY, CDR2 SVGAGI. The length of the CDR3 is 14 residues. CDR3 sequence reads: CASRSGQGNSPLHF. In DNA, the CDR3 is TGTGCCAGCAGATCGGGACAGGGAAATTCACCCCTCCACTTT.

The chain combines TRBV2 with TRBJ2-5; 14 positions match TRBD2. The CDR3 length is 17 residues. J was trimmed by 4 bases and V by 6 bases; bases with no gene match: 10. Germline V gene sequence: CDR1 SNHLY, CDR2 FYNNEI. CDR3 loop: CASRLRVTSGGGETQYF. The DNA of the CDR3 is TGTGCCAGCAGACTCAGAGTGACTAGCGGGGGGGGAGAGACCCAGTACTTC.

This clone showed up just once. V and J are TRBV5-6 and TRBJ2-5, with TRBD1 matching 11 bases. Germline CDR1 is SGHDT and CDR2 is YYEEEE. Germline trimming cut 10 bases from V and 4 bases from J; bases unmatched to any gene: 3. This CDR3 comprises 12 residues. As DNA, the CDR3 is TGTGCCGAAGGGACAGGGGGAGAGACCCAGTACTTC. Its translation is CAEGTGGETQYF. The full variable domain, rest sourced from reference TRBV5-6 and TRBJ2-5, is DAGVTQSPTHLIKTRGQQVTLRCSPKSGHDTVSWYQQALGQGPQFIFQYYEEEERQRGNFPDRFSGHQFPNYSSELNVNALLLGDSALYLCAEGTGGETQYFGPGTRLLVL.

The rearrangement links TRBV19 to TRBJ2-1, with D possibly matching TRBD1 (5 bases). The CDR3 is 14 residues long. Trimming left V 6 bases short and J 2 bases short, with 11 bases between. Per germline, CDR1 LNHDA and CDR2 SQIVND (reference sequence). This CDR3 is CASRRQGTYNEQFF. CDR3 coding DNA: TGTGCCAGTAGAAGGCAGGGAACCTACAATGAGCAGTTCTTC.

The chain is built from TRBV6-5 and TRBJ1-2, with 7 bases matching TRBD1. The junction had 6 bases not matched to a gene; V was cut back by 4 bases and J by 1 base. The CDR3 length is 15 residues. CDR1 is MNHEY and CDR2 is SVGAGI in the germline V gene. The CDR3 bases are TGTGCCAGCAGTTCCCGGGACAGTTTTAACTATGGCTACACCTTC. This translates into CASSSRDSFNYGYTF.

The CDR3: CASSDPTAILAGGWQETQYF. DNA for the CDR3: TGTGCCAGCAGTGACCCAACGGCTATACTAGCGGGAGGTTGGCAAGAGACCCAGTACTTC. The chain is built from TRBV6-1 and TRBJ2-5, with 12 bases fitting TRBD2. Germline CDR1 and CDR2: MNHNS and SASEGT. J lost 2 bases, V lost 3 bases, and 16 bases had no gene match. This CDR3 spans 20 amino acids.

The genes are TRBV9 and TRBJ2-4, with D maybe TRBD2 (6 bases). V shed 0 bases and J shed 8 bases, with 21 bases lying between them. The CDR3 totals 17 residues. CDR1 is SGDLS, CDR2 YYNGEE, per germline. The CDR3 loop reads CASSVGRPGASLDIQYF. In DNA, the CDR3 is TGTGCCAGCAGCGTAGGTCGGCCGGGAGCCTCGTTAGACATTCAGTACTTC.

The chain has TRBV6-6 and TRBJ1-5, with a possible D match to TRBD1 (5 bases). The germline V gene encodes CDR1 MNHNY and CDR2 SVGAGI (reference sequence). This CDR3 has 14 residues. Trimming took off 6 bases at V and 2 bases at J, with 11 bases between the two ends. The DNA of the CDR3 is TGTGCCAGCAGGCGAACAGGTCGCAATCAGCCCCAGCATTTT. It is translated as CASRRTGRNQPQHF.

CDR3 loop: CASSLTRPGEKLFF. For the CDR3, the DNA is TGCGCCAGCAGCCTAACCCGGCCTGGGGAAAAACTGTTTTTT. The chain links TRBV5-1 to TRBJ1-4; D call uncertain. Germline V gives CDR1 SGHRS, CDR2 YFSETQ. The CDR3 totals 14 residues. V gave up 4 bases and J gave up 8 bases, with 15 bases separating them.

The CDR3: CASSGAGGPWDTQYF. The CDR3 nucleotides read TGTGCCAGCAGCGGAGCGGGAGGGCCGTGGGATACGCAGTATTTT. V is TRBV28 and J is TRBJ2-3, with 10 bases aligning to TRBD2. J lost 6 bases, V lost 6 bases, and 9 bases had no gene match. This CDR3 region has 15 residues. Germline CDR1 MDHEN, CDR2 SYDVKM.

The V and J genes are TRBV5-1 and TRBJ2-2, with TRBD2 matching 8 bases. Germline V gene data show CDR1 as SGHRS and CDR2 as YFSETQ. V dropped 4 bases and J dropped 1; count of bases not matched to a gene: 9. CDR3 length: 17 amino acids. CDR3 region: CASSTRLATLNTGELFF. DNA for the CDR3: TGCGCCAGCAGCACGCGACTAGCGACACTGAACACCGGGGAGCTGTTTTTT.

The gene calls are TRBV5-1 and TRBJ2-5; TRBD2 matches 11 bases. The CDR3 runs 16 residues. Germline CDR1 reads SGHRS; CDR2 reads YFSETQ. V shed 0 bases and J 4 bases; nucleotides not matched to a gene: 5. CDR3 sequence: CASSLGVAGGLETQYF. CDR3 sequence (DNA): TGCGCCAGCAGCTTGGGAGTAGCGGGAGGGTTAGAGACCCAGTACTTC.

The V and J genes are TRBV29-1 and TRBJ2-1; no definite D call. CDR1 is SQVTM and CDR2 is ANQGSEA in the germline V gene. This CDR3 has 11 residues. V lost 4 bases and J 5 bases, leaving 6 bases between the germline ends. The CDR3 DNA follows: TGCAGCGTTGGGGAAGACAATGAGCAGTTCTTC. As protein: CSVGEDNEQFF.

V is TRBV6-1 and J is TRBJ2-5; 8 nucleotides match TRBD2. J gave up 7 bases and V 4 bases, and 11 bases lay outside the gene matches. The CDR3 covers 15 residues. From germline, CDR1 is MNHNS and CDR2 SASEGT. CDR3 nucleotide sequence: TGTGCCAGCAGTGCTAGTACGGAACGGGGGGGGACCCAGTACTTC. It encodes CASSASTERGGTQYF.

The chain uses TRBV20-1 and TRBJ2-5; no reliable D call. The CDR3 is 11 amino acids. The germline V gene encodes CDR1 DFQATT and CDR2 SNEGSKA (reference sequence). Trimming removed 3 bases from V and 5 bases from J, with 7 bases in between. The CDR3 here is CSASLGETQYF. CDR3 DNA: TGCAGTGCTAGCCTAGGGGAGACCCAGTACTTC.

The chain recombines TRBV6-1 with TRBJ1-1; 8 bases are shared with TRBD1. Germline CDR1 and CDR2: MNHNS and SASEGT. Losses at the gene ends were 6 bases for V and 9 bases for J; bases not matched to a gene: 9. This CDR3 region has 13 residues. This CDR3 is CASRERTGSQAFF. The CDR3 coding sequence is TGTGCCAGCAGGGAAAGGACAGGGTCCCAAGCTTTCTTT.

The chain carries TRBV5-4 and TRBJ2-7, with 7 bases that match TRBD1. The ends lost 1 base at V and 3 bases at J; junction bases unmatched: 7. The CDR3 is 15 residues long. The V gene's germline CDR1 is SGHNT and CDR2 YYREEE (reference sequence). Written as DNA, the CDR3 is TGTGCCAGCAGCTTGTTTGGGACAGCACGCTACGAGCAGTACTTC. It yields the protein CASSLFGTARYEQYF. Full variable domain (rest looked up from reference TRBV5-4 and TRBJ2-7): ETGVTQSPTHLIKTRGQQVTLRCSSQSGHNTVSWYQQALGQGPQFIFQYYREEENGRGNFPPRFSGLQFPNYSSELNVNALELDDSALYLCASSLFGTARYEQYFGPGTRLTVT.

V usage is TRBV7-2 and J usage is TRBJ1-1; possibly TRBD1 for D (5 bases). Trimming removed 5 bases at V and 3 bases at J, with 13 bases between. This CDR3 is built from 14 residues. Looked up from germline, CDR1 is SGHTA and CDR2 is FQGNSA. The CDR3 loop reads CASSLGGGYTEAFF. In DNA form, the CDR3 reads TGTGCCAGCAGCCTTGGGGGGGGGTACACTGAAGCTTTCTTT.

This clone was recorded only once. The CDR3 DNA follows: TGTGCCAGCAGCTTAGTACTAGGGACAGGGAAAAACTATGGCTACACCTTC. Protein product: CASSLVLGTGKNYGYTF. The rearrangement joins TRBV7-9 to TRBJ1-2; 9 nucleotides agree with TRBD1. Germline-derived CDR1 and CDR2 are SEHNR and FQNEAQ (reference sequence). The CDR3 totals 17 residues. Trimming cost V 1 base and J 2 bases; bases outside gene matches: 8.

As to this clone: Mismatch with germline at one junction end may stem from a read error. The chain combines TRBV29-1 with TRBJ2-1, with D perhaps TRBD2 (7 bases). The CDR3 extends over 13 amino acids. The germline V gene encodes CDR1 SQVTM and CDR2 ANQGSEA. In DNA, the CDR3 is TGCAGCCTTGAACAGGGACTATACAATGAGCAGTTCTTC. Protein product: CSLEQGLYNEQFF.

V and J are TRBV29-1 and TRBJ1-4; 7 nucleotides align to TRBD1. The CDR3 loop spans 14 amino acids. Germline trimming cut 4 bases from V and 5 bases from J; bases unmatched to any gene: 7. Germline CDR1 reads SQVTM; CDR2 reads ANQGSEA. Written as DNA, the CDR3 is TGCAGCGTTGGGGCGGGACAGCGAAATGAAAAACTGTTTTTT. It is translated as CSVGAGQRNEKLFF.

This chain links TRBV10-3 with TRBJ1-3, with TRBD1 as a possible D gene (5 bases). The germline gives CDR1 ENHRY, CDR2 SYGVKD. This CDR3 comprises 17 residues. The germline V and J ends were trimmed by 0 bases and 0 bases, with 12 bases remaining between them. CDR3: CAISESRQQSSGNTIYF. CDR3 sequence (DNA): TGTGCCATCAGTGAGTCTAGACAGCAGAGCTCTGGAAACACCATATATTTT.

The V gene is TRBV11-2, the J gene TRBJ2-7; TRBD2 matches 8 bases. The germline gives CDR1 SGHAT, CDR2 FQNNGV. With V trimmed by 4 bases and J by 2 bases, 13 bases remained unmatched. CDR3 length: 17 residues. CDR3 protein: CASSSPRGAGGPYEQYF. DNA for the CDR3: TGTGCCAGCAGCTCACCCCGGGGGGCGGGAGGACCCTACGAGCAGTACTTC. The full variable domain, rest sourced from reference TRBV11-2 and TRBJ2-7, is EAGVAQSPRYKIIEKRQSVAFWCNPISGHATLYWYQQILGQGPKLLIQFQNNGVVDDSQLPKDRFSAERLKGVDSTLKIQPAKLEDSAVYLCASSSPRGAGGPYEQYFGPGTRLTVT.

The J gene is TRBJ2-5, the V gene TRBV30, with D perhaps matching TRBD1 or TRBD2 (5 bases each). This CDR3 region has 12 residues. Germline values: CDR1 GTSNPN, CDR2 SVGIG (reference sequence). The V gene lost 2 bases and the J gene lost 4 bases, with 8 bases spanning the gap. CDR3 residues: CAWSRDRETQYF. The CDR3 nucleotides are TGTGCCTGGAGTCGGGACCGAGAGACCCAGTACTTC.

The chain carries TRBV10-3 and TRBJ2-1; the D gene is possibly TRBD2 (6 bases). The CDR3 sequence is 12 residues long. The V gene's germline CDR1 is ENHRY and CDR2 SYGVKD. Deletions cut 5 bases from V and 6 bases from J, with 8 bases between. CDR3: CAISRDFNEQFF. CDR3 coding DNA: TGTGCCATCAGTCGGGACTTCAATGAGCAGTTCTTC.

This rearrangement joins TRBV23-1 to TRBJ2-7; TRBD1 aligns across 9 bases. TRBV23-1 has ORF status, its function being uncertain. This CDR3 has 16 amino acids. The V segment lost 3 bases and the J segment 1 base; nucleotides outside the gene matches: 7. DNA of the CDR3: TGCGCCAGCAGTCAGCGGGGACAGGGCCAGTCCTACGAGCAGTACTTC. This codes for CASSQRGQGQSYEQYF.